The 14 T cell receptor beta chains below all came from one sample that was sequenced in a study of technical replicates of blood from four donors. The repertoire was sequenced with immunoSEQ multiplex PCR; TCRdb's copy has only in-frame clones and lacks some. The sample includes tens of thousands of clones, 90% to 95% seen only once; the top ten take approximately 0.35%. The sequenced sample consisted of T cells isolated from PBMCs. Receptors were obtained from a human donor in good health.

In this sample, this clone turned up once. The chain uses TRBV29-1 and TRBJ2-7; D perhaps matches TRBD1 (5 bases). This CDR3 region has 15 residues. V dropped 4 bases and J dropped 0 bases, with 16 bases sitting between them. Germline V gives CDR1 SQVTM, CDR2 ANQGSEA. The CDR3 sequence is CSVGGSQASSYEQYF. The DNA of the CDR3 is TGCAGCGTTGGGGGCTCTCAGGCGAGCTCCTACGAGCAGTACTTC.

The rearrangement links TRBV27 to TRBJ1-1; D perhaps matches TRBD1 (6 bases). CDR1 is MNHEY and CDR2 is SMNVEV in the germline V gene (reference sequence). The CDR3 is 14 residues long. Trimming left V 7 bases short and J 0 bases short, with 12 bases between. In DNA, the CDR3 is TGTGCCAGCACCCTAACAGGGATGAACACTGAAGCTTTCTTT. As protein: CASTLTGMNTEAFF.

This clone was picked up one time. The J gene is TRBJ2-3, the V gene TRBV19, with 9 bases identical to TRBD1. V lost 10 bases to trimming and J lost 6 bases; unmatched junction nucleotides: 8. This CDR3 spans 13 amino acids. CDR1 and CDR2 (germline): LNHDA, SQIVND (reference sequence). The CDR3, as DNA: TGTGCCACTATGGGGACAGGGTTGGATACGCAGTATTTT. Its protein product is CATMGTGLDTQYF.

The CDR3 region is CAWRVRGQRIRNTGELFF. The CDR3 DNA follows: TGTGCCTGGAGAGTTAGGGGACAGCGAATAAGGAACACCGGGGAGCTGTTTTTT. The rearrangement joins TRBV30 to TRBJ2-2; 7 nucleotides line up with TRBD1. The germline gives CDR1 GTSNPN, CDR2 SVGIG (reference sequence). The CDR3 is made up of 18 amino acids. J gave up 1 base and V 3 bases, and 14 bases lay outside the gene matches. The full variable domain, completed using reference TRBV30 and TRBJ2-2, is SQTIHQWPATLVQPVGSPLSLECTVEGTSNPNLYWYRQAAGRGLQLLFYSVGIGQISSEVPQNLSASRPQDRQFILSSKKLLLSDSGFYLCAWRVRGQRIRNTGELFFGEGSRLTVL.

This clone was recorded once. V usage is TRBV19 and J usage is TRBJ2-7; the match to TRBD1 covers 8 bases. The CDR3 has 15 residues. Trimming took 4 bases from V and 3 from J; bases not matched to a gene: 8. Germline V CDR1 and CDR2: LNHDA, SQIVND (reference sequence). The CDR3 region has the DNA TGTGCCAGTAGTAGGGCTCGTGACAGGGGCTACGAGCAGTACTTC. It yields the protein CASSRARDRGYEQYF.

CDR3 residues: CASRDGTSRDRTNYEQYF. The CDR3 region has the DNA TGTGCCAGCAGGGACGGGACTTCCCGGGACAGAACAAACTACGAGCAGTACTTC. The chain combines TRBV28 with TRBJ2-7; D possibly corresponds to TRBD1 (7 bases). Trimming took off 6 bases at V and 3 bases at J, with 27 bases between the two ends. This CDR3 spans 18 amino acids. Germline lookup yields CDR1 MDHEN and CDR2 SYDVKM. Full variable domain (rest looked up from reference TRBV28 and TRBJ2-7): DVKVTQSSRYLVKRTGEKVFLECVQDMDHENMFWYRQDPGLGLRLIYFSYDVKMKEKGDIPEGYSVSREKKERFSLILESASTNQTSMYLCASRDGTSRDRTNYEQYFGPGTRLTVT.

This chain links TRBV21-1 with TRBJ2-7; the table names TRBD2, a call not compared with the DNA. TRBV21-1 is shown as a pseudogene. The CDR3 extends over 14 amino acids. Written as DNA, the CDR3 is TGTGCCAGCAGCAAAGCGCCTAGCAGGTACGAGCAGTACTTC. Translation gives CASSKAPSRYEQYF.

The chain recombines TRBV6-6 with TRBJ2-7; D possibly corresponds to TRBD2 (6 bases). The CDR3 runs to 12 residues. The germline V gene has CDR1 MNHNY and CDR2 SVGAGI (reference sequence). The V gene lost 8 bases and the J gene lost 1 base, with 9 bases spanning the gap. DNA of the CDR3: TGTGCCAGCGGCGGAGGGTCCTACGAGCAGTACTTC. The encoded protein is CASGGGSYEQYF.

V and J are TRBV7-9 and TRBJ2-1; 13 bases fit TRBD2. This CDR3 has 17 amino acids. V shed 4 bases, J shed 7 bases, and the junction held 10 bases outside the gene matches. In germline, CDR1 is SEHNR, CDR2 FQNEAQ (reference sequence). CDR3 sequence reads: CASSSGLAGAISNEQFF. CDR3 DNA: TGTGCCAGCAGCTCCGGACTAGCGGGAGCCATTAGTAATGAGCAGTTCTTC.

The chain is built from TRBV12-2 and TRBJ2-7; the listed D gene, TRBD1, was not tested against the DNA. TRBV12-2 is deemed a pseudogene. There are 16 residues in the CDR3. For the CDR3, the DNA is TGTGCAAGTCGCTTATCTCTGGACAGGGGACACTACGAGCAGTACTTC. Translation: CASRLSLDRGHYEQYF.

The chain employs TRBV19 and TRBJ2-7; 10 bases fit TRBD1. CDR3 size: 14 residues. J gave up 2 bases and V 10 bases, and 8 bases lay outside the gene matches. Germline CDR1 LNHDA, CDR2 SQIVND (reference sequence). CDR3 sequence reads: CATRSGTGAYEQYF. CDR3 DNA sequence: TGTGCCACCAGGTCCGGGACAGGGGCCTACGAGCAGTACTTC.

V is TRBV11-2 and J is TRBJ2-3; no clear D gene. Trimming took off 4 bases at V and 6 bases at J, with 11 bases between the two ends. Germline V gene sequence: CDR1 SGHAT, CDR2 FQNNGV. This CDR3 is 13 amino acids long. CDR3 residues: CASSSDRLDTQYF. CDR3 nucleotide sequence: TGTGCCAGCAGCTCAGATAGATTGGATACGCAGTATTTT.

This clone was recorded once. The rearrangement joins TRBV9 to TRBJ1-2, with D perhaps TRBD1 (6 bases). CDR3 length: 13 amino acids. V shed 3 bases and J shed 2 bases, with 8 bases lying between them. Germline V gene sequence: CDR1 SGDLS, CDR2 YYNGEE. CDR3 in DNA: TGTGCCAGCAGCGGGGGGCAGAACTATGGCTACACCTTC. It encodes CASSGGQNYGYTF.

The chain carries TRBV9 and TRBJ2-7; maybe TRBD2 (5 bases). This CDR3 has 18 amino acids. Between the trimmed V and J ends, which lost 0 bases and 0 bases, there was a span of 19 bases. Germline CDR1 is SGDLS and CDR2 is YYNGEE. The CDR3 bases are TGTGCCAGCAGCGTAGATATATCTGAGGGAATGAGCTCCTACGAGCAGTACTTC. Encoded protein: CASSVDISEGMSSYEQYF.